This T cell receptor (beta chain) stems from a study of identical twins (dated by TCRdb to 2016 to 2017). The study in broad terms: The study deep-sequenced TCR alpha and beta repertoires from monozygotic twins, unrelated adults of various ages and cord blood to test whether fetal clonotypes persist. To rule out contamination, the twin experiments were replicated at different times with different library preparation protocols. On the study overall, not on this receptor specifically: Out-of-frame TCR alpha sequences shared between twins showed an excess of low generation-probability sequences compared with coincidental sharing between unrelated individuals. The excess sharing between twins in beta out-of-frame sequences was weaker because fewer shared sequences reduced the signal-to-noise ratio. Because the same donors could not be followed over many years, the conclusions relied on cross-sectional statistical analysis. Fewer insertions were carried by abundant cord blood beta clonotypes; a weaker similar trend was observed in young adult naive repertoires, while no such trend was observed in memory repertoires. In monozygotic twins, recombination models systematically underestimated out-of-frame TCR alpha sharing, but the models matched the sharing seen between unrelated individuals. Invariant T cells such as MAIT and iNKT could partly confound zero-insertion analyses, although diverse VJ usage argued against such confounding for most clonotypes.

In this sample, this clonotype turned up a few times. Its specific antigen is unknown. No base qualities exist here, and no much larger clone lies one base off it. Every donor was a healthy Caucasian. Three pairs of female monozygotic twins, all aged about 18 to 29 years, made up the twin cohort. Peripheral blood mononuclear cells were the source from which RNA for the TCR libraries was isolated. The receptor library was made with 5' RACE. TCRdb records Illumina HiSeq 2000 as the sequencer. Template switching added a universal primer binding site, and the final cDNA carried a unique molecular identifier that allowed TCR cDNA molecules to be counted accurately. First-strand cDNA for TCR alpha and beta chains was synthesized from specific primers in the conserved constant-segment region. Each cDNA library was double barcoded, with a SMART-Mk sample barcode plus Illumina barcodes, to control for contamination. TruSeq adapter sequences, together with Illumina sample barcodes, were added in two successive PCR steps. The TCR alpha and beta cDNA libraries were sequenced on the Illumina HiSeq platform using custom primers. The authors' pipeline ran thus. Unique molecular identifiers were extracted from raw reads with MiGEC, and CDR3 positions were determined with MiXCR. Recombination models were inferred per individual with the repgenHMM and IGoR tools using an EM algorithm. Shared clonotypes were analyzed with the tcR package in R, and sharing was normalized by the product of cloneset sizes. Out-of-frame nonproductive sequences were analyzed to study raw recombination free of thymic and clonal selection effects. Through fastp at Q25 and MiXCR, TCRdb rebuilt clones from the public reads, retaining in-frame beta chains. Each entry merges the rows of one CDR3 protein and shows their most common DNA and genes. TCRdb, rather than the study authors, made the V and J calls. Recorded for this sample are 700,000 or so distinct CDR3 sequences; over 8.5% of them occurred a single time. The ten largest clones represent 0.75% to 1% of the sample.

Reading the germline V gene (reference sequence) gives CDR1 MNHEY and CDR2 SMNVEV. Including the terminal cysteine and phenylalanine, the CDR3 comprises 14 residues. CDR3 DNA only is kept here, 42 bases in frame from base 1. At the junction V is shortened by 4 bases and J by 6 bases; bases outside the gene matches: 7. The sample was also linked to a second study, of yellow fever vaccine responses in identical twins. The second paper further reports: The T cell response to vaccination in identical twins was reported by the authors to appear partly convergent and partly personalized. In identical twins, the study followed T cell clones that responded to the vaccine with precision.

The specimen was PBMCs. The rearranged segments are TRBV27 and TRBJ2-3; TRBD2 agrees with 7 junctional bases. This clonotype was obtained from a young woman in good health. The DNA reads TGTGCCAGCAGTTCGTGGGAGGGCCGGGATACGCAGTATTTT. Translated, this is CASSSWEGRDTQYF.